The sequence of this T cell receptor beta chain was determined in a study of human T cells and chemical hapten exposure. Overall study findings and caveats: Significantly more large CDR3 similarity clusters were formed by expanded TCRs than by controls.

Time point of the sample: patch test 2, 6 weeks after DPC sensitization. Treatment specified: therapeutic diphenylcyclopropenone sensitization with weekly scalp DPC. V dropped 0 bases and J dropped 1 base, with 18 bases sitting between them. The CDR3 sequence is 18 residues long. Germline CDR1 is MGHDK and CDR2 is SYGVNS. In its sample, this clonotype was seen many times. Its antigen is as yet unknown. TCRdb analysed the RACE reads with MiXCR anew, one entry per CDR3 protein. The repertoire consists of 70,000 to 95,000 distinct CDR3 sequences, with around 7% occurring once and the leading ten covering around 1.3%.

The receptor was derived from a woman in her twenties or thirties with alopecia areata. Some clones in this sample may be carry-over from other donors' samples. This material consisted of whole blood, taken in connection with sensitization to the hapten diphenylcyclopropenone (DPC). This chain joins TRBV25-1 and TRBJ1-2; tentatively, D is TRBD1 (6 bases). DNA for the CDR3: TGTGCCAGCAGTGAATATTCCCCGACAGGAGACTATAACTATGGCTACACCTTC. Translated: CASSEYSPTGDYNYGYTF.